This is a list of T cell receptor beta chains from one sample in a study of blood T cell repertoires in COVID-19. Repertoires were generated with immunoSEQ multiplex PCR, while TCRdb's copy carries only in-frame clones and drops some. The profile covers approximately 92,000 clones, with about 86% appearing a single time and 10% to 15% taken by the ten largest. The sequenced material came from peripheral blood. The source is a woman aged 60-75 years in a cohort sampled during active or convalescent COVID-19. CDR3s include the opening cysteine and the closing phenylalanine or tryptophan. D genes are given only for firm matches. Clone size is given for some rows only: seen once, a few or many times, or a class if the clone is expanded.

NA	TRBD1	TRBV7-2	TRBJ1-6	CASSLQGYNSPLHF	TGTGCCAGCAGTCTACAGGGGTATAATTCACCCCTCCACTTT
NA	NA	TRBV5-1	TRBJ2-7	CASSLMQGSEQYF	TGCGCCAGCAGCTTGATGCAGGGGAGCGAGCAGTACTTC
NA	NA	TRBV4-1	TRBJ1-4	CASRRTGLNEKLFF	TGCGCCAGCAGGCGAACAGGCCTTAATGAAAAACTGTTTTTT
NA	NA	TRBV29-1	TRBJ2-4	CSVATGRNIQYF	TGCAGCGTTGCCACAGGGAGAAACATTCAGTACTTC
NA	NA	TRBV7-2	TRBJ1-5	CASSRAGTLSNQPQHF	TGTGCCAGCAGCCGTGCCGGGACATTATCGAATCAGCCCCAGCATTTT
once	TRBD2	TRBV9	TRBJ2-7	CASSVGVSGVTYEQYF	TGTGCCAGCAGCGTAGGGGTTAGCGGGGTCACCTACGAGCAGTACTTC
NA	TRBD2	TRBV4-1	TRBJ2-1	CASSQDTGLVHNEQFF	TGCGCCAGCAGCCAAGATACGGGACTAGTCCACAATGAGCAGTTCTTC
NA	TRBD1	TRBV11-2	TRBJ1-2	CASSTPRTGTNYGYTF	TGTGCCAGCAGCACCCCACGGACAGGGACTAACTATGGCTACACCTTC
NA	TRBD2	TRBV6-6	TRBJ2-2	CASSPSAGGLAGTGELFF	TGTGCCAGCAGTCCTAGCGCTGGGGGACTAGCGGGAACCGGGGAGCTGTTTTTT
NA	NA	TRBV9	TRBJ2-3	CASTRQGRGAVIGTDTQYF	TGTGCCAGCACTCGTCAAGGTCGCGGGGCGGTGATTGGAACAGATACGCAGTATTTT